This T cell receptor beta chain was sequenced in a study of blood T cell repertoires in COVID-19. Study-level background: COVID-19 samples collected from the United States, Italy and Spain covered acute and convalescent phases. The cDNA or gDNA used as material had been derived from T cells, B-cell-depleted T cells, or PBMCs.

Under the authors' procedure: Amplified reference gene primers provided the basis for estimating nucleated cell counts. Sequenced by immunoSEQ multiplex PCR; TCRdb stores in-frame clones only, minus some. V, J and clone size reflect that table, while D and trimming were determined from the DNA. Among 140,000 to 150,000 clones listed, roughly 88% were seen once. CDR3 length: 17 amino acids. Germline CDR1 reads SGHDN; CDR2 reads FVKESK. The V and J ends lost 3 bases and 4 bases, in that order; junction bases with no gene match: 8. This receptor was obtained from a man aged 55 to 70 with active or convalescent COVID-19. Sequenced sample: peripheral blood. The rearrangement joins TRBV14 to TRBJ1-6; 8 bases agree with TRBD1. Here the CDR3 DNA reads TGTGCCAGCAGCCAGGTACCCGGGACAGGATATAATTCACCCCTCCACTTT. Translated, it gives CASSQVPGTGYNSPLHF.